This entry describes one T cell receptor beta chain. Antigen: not known. Profiling relied on immunoSEQ multiplex PCR, and the TCRdb table lists in-frame clones only, not all of them. The repertoire includes about 61,000 clones, about 90% of them detected once, and less than 25% sits in the top ten. The record originates from a study of T cells in localized non-small cell lung cancer. Overall study findings and caveats: Uninvolved adjacent lung showed the highest T cell clonality, exceeding tumor.

Trimming pared 3 bases from V and 0 bases from J, leaving 10 bases between. Germline values: CDR1 SGHTA, CDR2 FQGNSA. There are 15 residues in the CDR3. V and J are TRBV7-2 and TRBJ2-3; D gene uncertain. The TCR was taken from a man aged 40-75 years with stage I squamous cell lung carcinoma. The specimen was peripheral blood, collected before any cancer treatment. CDR3 region: CASSFLSRSTDTQYF. CDR3 coding DNA: TGTGCCAGCAGCTTTCTTAGTCGGAGCACAGATACGCAGTATTTT.